A selection of T cell receptor beta chains follows, all from one sample in a study of T cells in localized non-small cell lung cancer. Clones were read by immunoSEQ multiplex PCR, and TCRdb kept only the in-frame ones, dropping some. This sample yields 28,000 or so clones, of which 75% to 95% are seen a single time; about 4% belongs to the top ten. The material was peripheral blood, obtained before any cancer treatment. The origin of the receptors is an older female donor with stage II squamous cell lung carcinoma. CDR3s include the opening cysteine and the closing phenylalanine or tryptophan. A D gene is named only where the DNA matches it firmly. Only some rows state a clone size, as once, few, many or a class for expanded clones.

abundance,d_gene,j_gene,v_gene,CDR3aa,CDR3nt
-,TRBD1,TRBJ2-7,TRBV28,CASSLDRGYEQYF,TGTGCCAGCAGTCTTGACAGGGGCTACGAGCAGTACTTC
-,-,TRBJ2-5,TRBV6-1,CASSLAEETQYF,TGTGCCAGCAGTTTAGCGGAAGAGACCCAGTACTTC
-,TRBD1,TRBJ1-1,TRBV4-1,CASSQGTGGRTEAFF,TGCGCCAGCAGCCAAGGGACAGGGGGCAGGACTGAAGCTTTCTTT
-,TRBD1,TRBJ1-1,TRBV6-5,CASSDNSGTGQAFF,TGTGCCAGCAGTGACAACTCCGGGACAGGGCAAGCTTTCTTT
-,TRBD2,TRBJ2-7,TRBV10-1,CASSAGGTYEQYF,TGCGCCAGCAGTGCCGGGGGGACCTACGAGCAGTACTTC
-,-,TRBJ2-2,TRBV4-1,CASSQEGKGSGELFF,TGCGCCAGCAGCCAAGAAGGGAAGGGGTCCGGGGAGCTGTTTTTT
-,TRBD2,TRBJ2-7,TRBV18,CASSPGLAGASYEQYF,TGTGCCAGCTCACCAGGGCTAGCGGGGGCCTCCTACGAGCAGTACTTC
-,-,TRBJ1-4,TRBV7-2,CASSPEYGGKLFF,TGTGCCAGCAGCCCAGAATACGGTGGAAAACTGTTTTTT
-,-,TRBJ2-5,TRBV27,CASRSVLGTPQETQYF,TGTGCCAGCAGATCCGTCCTCGGGACACCACAAGAGACCCAGTACTTC
-,-,TRBJ1-2,TRBV28,CASRRPGTPGEGYTF,TGTGCCAGCAGGCGTCCCGGGACACCTGGTGAGGGCTACACCTTC
-,-,TRBJ1-6,TRBV5-5,CASSFGQVRNSPLHF,TGTGCCAGCAGCTTTGGCCAGGTACGCAATTCACCCCTCCACTTT
-,-,TRBJ2-7,TRBV2,CASLGAPHYEQYF,TGTGCCAGCCTCGGGGCCCCTCACTACGAGCAGTACTTC
-,-,TRBJ1-2,TRBV10-3,CAISLRTEPYGYTF,TGTGCCATCAGTCTCCGGACAGAACCCTATGGCTACACCTTC
-,TRBD1,TRBJ2-3,TRBV18,CASSHGTGGTDTQYF,TGTGCCAGCTCCCACGGGACAGGGGGCACAGATACGCAGTATTTT
-,TRBD1,TRBJ2-5,TRBV5-1,CASSPGTGRYQETQYF,TGCGCCAGCAGCCCAGGGACAGGGAGGTACCAAGAGACCCAGTACTTC
-,-,TRBJ2-6,TRBV27,CASSPLGSGANVLTF,TGTGCCAGCAGTCCTCTGGGGTCTGGGGCCAACGTCCTGACTTTC
-,-,TRBJ2-3,TRBV7-3,CASSRYPTGLTDTQYF,TGTGCCAGCAGCCGATACCCTACAGGGCTAACAGATACGCAGTATTTT
-,-,TRBJ2-5,TRBV7-9,CASSLVNSGFETQYF,TGTGCCAGCAGCTTAGTAAATTCAGGTTTTGAGACCCAGTACTTC
-,TRBD2,TRBJ2-1,TRBV2,CATGGTSYNEQFF,TGTGCCACCGGGGGGACGTCCTACAATGAGCAGTTCTTC
few,TRBD1,TRBJ2-1,TRBV5-5,CASSTRTGSSYNEQFF,TGTGCCAGCAGCACCCGGACAGGGTCATCCTACAATGAGCAGTTCTTC
-,-,TRBJ2-3,TRBV2,CASSVLRTDTQYF,TGTGCCAGCAGTGTGCTTCGCACAGATACGCAGTATTTT
-,TRBD1,TRBJ1-5,TRBV6-6,CASSYSGTGVQPQHF,TGTGCCAGCAGTTACTCTGGGACAGGGGTCCAGCCCCAGCATTTT
-,-,TRBJ2-3,TRBV5-5,CASSLATGFTDTQYF,TGTGCCAGCAGCTTGGCCACTGGTTTCACAGATACGCAGTATTTT
-,-,TRBJ1-1,TRBV7-8,CASRETGMNTEAFF,TGTGCCAGCAGGGAGACCGGAATGAACACTGAAGCTTTCTTT
-,-,TRBJ2-7,TRBV7-9,CASSFVQGARSSYEQYF,TGTGCCAGCAGCTTCGTACAGGGTGCCAGGAGCTCCTACGAGCAGTACTTC
-,TRBD1,TRBJ1-2,TRBV6-6,CASSYSGQFFGYTF,TGTGCCAGCAGTTACTCGGGACAGTTCTTCGGCTACACCTTC
few,-,TRBJ1-1,TRBV7-8,CASSERGTRNTEAFF,TGTGCCAGCAGCGAACGGGGGACACGGAACACTGAAGCTTTCTTT
once,-,TRBJ2-1,TRBV7-8,CTSSLGANSYNEQFF,TGTACCAGCAGCTTAGGGGCAAACTCCTACAATGAGCAGTTCTTC
once,TRBD2,TRBJ2-5,TRBV19,CASSRAGVGETQYF,TGTGCCAGTAGTAGAGCGGGAGTGGGAGAGACCCAGTACTTC
once,TRBD2,TRBJ2-3,TRBV9,CASSVSSGRADTQYF,TGTGCCAGCAGCGTATCTAGCGGGAGGGCCGATACGCAGTATTTT
-,-,TRBJ2-7,TRBV6-1,CASNSPGPSYEQYF,TGTGCCAGCAATTCCCCAGGTCCCTCTTACGAGCAGTACTTC
-,-,TRBJ2-5,TRBV6-5,CASSYSALVYHETQYF,TGTGCCAGCAGTTACTCGGCACTAGTTTACCACGAGACCCAGTACTTC
once,-,TRBJ2-5,TRBV5-4,CASSSTTTPMETQYF,TGTGCCAGCAGCTCTACCACAACCCCCATGGAGACCCAGTACTTC
-,-,TRBJ1-1,TRBV11-2,CASALFGNTEAFF,TGTGCCAGCGCCCTCTTTGGGAACACTGAAGCTTTCTTT
-,-,TRBJ2-3,TRBV27,CASSWGLVSTDTQYF,TGTGCCAGCAGTTGGGGGTTAGTTAGCACAGATACGCAGTATTTT
-,-,TRBJ1-1,TRBV10-3,CAISDEAGLNTEAFF,TGTGCCATCAGTGACGAGGCAGGGTTGAACACTGAAGCTTTCTTT
-,-,TRBJ2-2,TRBV5-5,CASRHLQGFNTGELFF,TGTGCCAGCAGGCATTTACAGGGATTCAACACCGGGGAGCTGTTTTTT
-,-,TRBJ2-3,TRBV7-8,CASSLNPSRLNTDTQYF,TGTGCCAGCAGCTTAAATCCCTCGCGACTTAACACAGATACGCAGTATTTT
-,-,TRBJ1-6,TRBV7-8,CASSPGGLNSPLHF,TGTGCCAGCAGCCCCGGGGGCCTCAATTCACCCCTCCACTTT
-,-,TRBJ2-1,TRBV2,CASSKTETYNEQFF,TGTGCCAGCAGTAAAACAGAGACCTACAATGAGCAGTTCTTC
-,-,TRBJ1-1,TRBV6-5,CASSYSAWGDTEAFF,TGTGCCAGCAGTTACTCAGCATGGGGGGACACTGAAGCTTTCTTT